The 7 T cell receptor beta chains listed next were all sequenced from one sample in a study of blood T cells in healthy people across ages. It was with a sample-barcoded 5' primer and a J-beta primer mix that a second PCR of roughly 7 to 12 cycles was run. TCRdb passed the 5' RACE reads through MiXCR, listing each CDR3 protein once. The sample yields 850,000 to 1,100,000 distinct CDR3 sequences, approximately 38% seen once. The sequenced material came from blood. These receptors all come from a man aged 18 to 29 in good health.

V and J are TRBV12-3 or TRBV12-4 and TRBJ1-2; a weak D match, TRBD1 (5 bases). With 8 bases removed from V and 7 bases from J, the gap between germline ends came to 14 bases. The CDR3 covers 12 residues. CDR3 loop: CASHRGGSGYTF. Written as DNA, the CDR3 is TGTGCCAGCCACCGCGGGGGGTCTGGCTACACCTTC.

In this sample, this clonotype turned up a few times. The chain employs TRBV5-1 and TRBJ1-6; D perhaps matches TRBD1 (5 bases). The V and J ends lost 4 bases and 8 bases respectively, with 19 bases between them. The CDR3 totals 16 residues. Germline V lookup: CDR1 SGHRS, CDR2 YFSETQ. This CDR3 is CASSPTYRRMDSPLHF. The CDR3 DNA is TGCGCCAGCAGCCCCACATACAGGAGAATGGATTCACCCCTCCACTTT.

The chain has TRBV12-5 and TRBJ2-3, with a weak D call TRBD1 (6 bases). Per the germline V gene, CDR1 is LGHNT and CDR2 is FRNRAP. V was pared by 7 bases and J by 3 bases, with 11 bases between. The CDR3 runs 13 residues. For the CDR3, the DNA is TGTGCTAGTGCCCTGACAGGAACAGATACGCAGTATTTT. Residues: CASALTGTDTQYF. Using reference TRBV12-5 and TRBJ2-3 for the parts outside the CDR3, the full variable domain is DARVTQTPRHKVTEMGQEVTMRCQPILGHNTVFWYRQTMMQGLELLAYFRNRAPLDDSGMPKDRFSAEMPDATLATLKIQPSEPRDSAVYFCASALTGTDTQYFGPGTRLTVL.

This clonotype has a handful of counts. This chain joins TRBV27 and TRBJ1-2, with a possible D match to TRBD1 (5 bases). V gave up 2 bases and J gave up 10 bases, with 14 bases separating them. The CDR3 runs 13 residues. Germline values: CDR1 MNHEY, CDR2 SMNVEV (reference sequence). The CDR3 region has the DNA TGTGCCAGCAGTTTAGGGCCTCTAGGGGCCTACACCTTC. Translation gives CASSLGPLGAYTF.

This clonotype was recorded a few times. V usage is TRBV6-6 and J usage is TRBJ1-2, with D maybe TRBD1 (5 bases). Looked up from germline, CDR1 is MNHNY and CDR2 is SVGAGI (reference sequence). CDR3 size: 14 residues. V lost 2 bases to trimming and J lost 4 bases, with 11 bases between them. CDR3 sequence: CASSYQGQGYGYTF. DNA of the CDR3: TGTGCCAGCAGTTACCAGGGTCAGGGCTATGGCTACACCTTC.

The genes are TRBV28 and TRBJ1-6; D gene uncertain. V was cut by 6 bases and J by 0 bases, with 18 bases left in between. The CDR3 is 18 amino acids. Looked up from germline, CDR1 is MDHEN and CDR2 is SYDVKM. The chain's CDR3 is CASRPATGMSSYNSPLHF. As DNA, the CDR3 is TGTGCCAGCAGGCCGGCGACGGGAATGAGCTCCTATAATTCACCCCTCCACTTT.

The CDR3 spells CASSLGTGGYTGELFF. The DNA for the CDR3 is TGTGCCAGCAGTTTAGGGACAGGGGGATATACCGGGGAGCTGTTTTTT. The gene calls are TRBV12-3 or TRBV12-4 and TRBJ2-2, with 10 bases fitting TRBD1. V trimming: 1 base; J trimming: 5 bases; junction bases outside the gene matches: 4. The CDR3 is made up of 16 amino acids.